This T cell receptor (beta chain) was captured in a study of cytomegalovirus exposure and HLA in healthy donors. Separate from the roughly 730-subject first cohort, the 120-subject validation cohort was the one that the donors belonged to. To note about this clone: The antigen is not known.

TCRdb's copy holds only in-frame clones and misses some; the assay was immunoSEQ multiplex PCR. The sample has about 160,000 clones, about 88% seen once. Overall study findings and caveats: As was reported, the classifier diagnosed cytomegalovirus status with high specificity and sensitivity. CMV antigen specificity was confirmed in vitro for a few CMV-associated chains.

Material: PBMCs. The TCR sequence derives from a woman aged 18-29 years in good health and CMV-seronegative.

The CDR3 sequence: CASSSGAVNTEAFF. CDR3 in DNA: TGCGCCAGCAGTTCAGGGGCGGTGAACACTGAAGCTTTCTTT. The chain recombines TRBV5-1 with TRBJ1-1; possibly TRBD1 for D (6 bases). Deletions cut 5 bases from V and 0 bases from J, with 11 bases between. This CDR3 contains 14 residues. Germline-derived CDR1 and CDR2 are SGHRS and YFSETQ.